This T cell receptor beta chain was recorded in a study of blood T cell repertoires in COVID-19. The overall study: Sites in the United States, Italy and Spain provided acute and convalescent COVID-19 samples.

The authors' processing: Reference gene primer amplification gave nucleated cell count estimates. Repertoires were generated with immunoSEQ multiplex PCR, while TCRdb's copy carries only in-frame clones and drops some. That table is the source of V, J and clone size, and D and trimming were worked out from the DNA. Of some 120,000 clones in the sample, about 86% were seen once. Germline V gene data show CDR1 as GTSNPN and CDR2 as SVGIG (reference sequence). V was shortened by 4 bases and J by 7 bases, with 17 bases between the two germline ends. The CDR3 extends over 15 amino acids. Source material: peripheral blood. The clonotype comes from a woman in her forties or fifties with acute or convalescent COVID-19. The rearrangement links TRBV30 to TRBJ1-6, with D possibly TRBD1 on 5 matching bases. In DNA form, the CDR3 reads TGTGCCTGGACCAGATCGGACATCGGGAATTCACCCCTCCACTTT. This codes for CAWTRSDIGNSPLHF.